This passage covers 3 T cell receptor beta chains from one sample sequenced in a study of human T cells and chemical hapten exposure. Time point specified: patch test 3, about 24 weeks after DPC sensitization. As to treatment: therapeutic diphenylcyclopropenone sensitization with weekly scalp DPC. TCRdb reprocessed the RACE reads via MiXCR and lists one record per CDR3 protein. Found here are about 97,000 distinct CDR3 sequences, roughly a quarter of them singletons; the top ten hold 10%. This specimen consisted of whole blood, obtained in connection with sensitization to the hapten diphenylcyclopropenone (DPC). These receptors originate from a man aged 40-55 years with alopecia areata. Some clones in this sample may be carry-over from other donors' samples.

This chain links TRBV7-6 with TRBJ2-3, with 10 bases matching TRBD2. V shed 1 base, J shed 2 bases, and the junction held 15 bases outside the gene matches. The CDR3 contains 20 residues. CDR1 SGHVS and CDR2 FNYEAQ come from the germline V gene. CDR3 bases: TGTGCCAGCAGCTTAGGGACCCCGGGACTAGCGTTGAGTCTCACAGATACGCAGTATTTT. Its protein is CASSLGTPGLALSLTDTQYF.

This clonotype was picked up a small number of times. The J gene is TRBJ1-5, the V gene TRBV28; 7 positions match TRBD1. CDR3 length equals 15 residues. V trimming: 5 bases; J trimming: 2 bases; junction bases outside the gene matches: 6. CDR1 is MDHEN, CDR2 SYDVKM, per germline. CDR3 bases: TGTGCCAGCAGTCCCCCAGGGGGGGGCAATCAGCCCCAGCATTTT. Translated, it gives CASSPPGGGNQPQHF. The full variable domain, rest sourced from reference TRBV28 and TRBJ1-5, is DVKVTQSSRYLVKRTGEKVFLECVQDMDHENMFWYRQDPGLGLRLIYFSYDVKMKEKGDIPEGYSVSREKKERFSLILESASTNQTSMYLCASSPPGGGNQPQHFGDGTRLSIL.

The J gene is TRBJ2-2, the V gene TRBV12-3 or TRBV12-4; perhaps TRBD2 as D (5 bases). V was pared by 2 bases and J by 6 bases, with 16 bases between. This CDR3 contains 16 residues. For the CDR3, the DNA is TGTGCCAGCAGTTTAAGGGAGCGAAGGCCCCCCGGGGAGCTGTTTTTT. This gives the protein CASSLRERRPPGELFF.